This T cell receptor beta chain was captured in a study of shared clonotypes between healthy human individuals. The data were produced by immunoSEQ multiplex PCR, yet TCRdb's version contains in-frame clones alone and is incomplete. Of a few hundred thousand clones in the sample, less than 98% are singletons; the top ten hold around 0.057%. Whole-study findings and limits: Tissues were not sampled, only blood, and their repertoires likely differ.

This clone was observed once. Its specificity is unknown. This CDR3 contains 16 residues. The germline V gene encodes CDR1 SGHTA and CDR2 FQGNSA. Trimming pared 1 base from V and 0 bases from J, leaving 12 bases between. The receptor was derived from a woman in her twenties or thirties in good health. What was sequenced was naive CD4+ T cells sorted from blood. Specified subset: CD45RA+ positively selected. This chain uses TRBV7-2 with TRBJ1-2; D unresolved. In DNA, the CDR3 is TGTGCCAGCAGCTTAGTGGGCGGAGGAGCTAACTATGGCTACACCTTC. Translation gives CASSLVGGGANYGYTF. Full variable domain (outside the CDR3, taken from reference TRBV7-2 and TRBJ1-2): GAGVSQSPSNKVTEKGKDVELRCDPISGHTALYWYRQSLGQGLEFLIYFQGNSAPDKSGLPSDRFSAERTGGSVSTLTIQRTQQEDSAVYLCASSLVGGGANYGYTFGSGTRLTVV.